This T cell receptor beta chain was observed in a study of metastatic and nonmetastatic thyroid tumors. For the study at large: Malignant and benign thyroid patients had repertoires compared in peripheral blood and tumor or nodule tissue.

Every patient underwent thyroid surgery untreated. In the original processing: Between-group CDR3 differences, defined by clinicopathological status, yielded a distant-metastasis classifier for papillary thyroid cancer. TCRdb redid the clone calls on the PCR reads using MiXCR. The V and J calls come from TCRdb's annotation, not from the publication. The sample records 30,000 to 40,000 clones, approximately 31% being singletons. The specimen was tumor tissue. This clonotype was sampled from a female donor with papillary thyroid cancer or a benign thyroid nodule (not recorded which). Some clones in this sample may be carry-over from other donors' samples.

CDR3 nucleotides: TGTGCCAGCAGCCATAAACTAGCGGGAGCTGGGTATAGAGCCGGGGAGCTGTTTTTT. Translation: CASSHKLAGAGYRAGELFF. The rearrangement uses TRBV13 and TRBJ2-2, with 11 bases that match TRBD2. This CDR3 comprises 19 residues. J lost 6 bases, V lost 5 bases, and 17 bases had no gene match. Germline values: CDR1 PRHDT, CDR2 FYEKMQ (reference sequence).